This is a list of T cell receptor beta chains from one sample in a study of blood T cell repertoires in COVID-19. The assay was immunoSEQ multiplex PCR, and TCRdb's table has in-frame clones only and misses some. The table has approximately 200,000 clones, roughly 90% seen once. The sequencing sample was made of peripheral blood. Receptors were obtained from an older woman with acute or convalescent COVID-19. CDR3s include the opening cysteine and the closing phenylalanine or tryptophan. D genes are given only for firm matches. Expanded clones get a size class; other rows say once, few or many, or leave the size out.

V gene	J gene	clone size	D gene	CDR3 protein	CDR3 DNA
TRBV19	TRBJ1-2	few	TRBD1	CASSPDRARGYTF	TGTGCCAGTAGCCCCGACAGGGCTCGAGGCTACACCTTC
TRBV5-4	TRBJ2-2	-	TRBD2	CASSFPGTTHTGELFF	TGTGCCAGCAGCTTCCCCGGGACTACCCACACCGGGGAGCTGTTTTTT
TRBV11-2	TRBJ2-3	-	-	CASSLKLTDTQYF	TGTGCCAGCAGCCTGAAGCTCACAGATACGCAGTATTTT
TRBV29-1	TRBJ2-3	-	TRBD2	CSGWGTSGSTDTQYF	TGCAGCGGTTGGGGGACTAGCGGGAGCACAGATACGCAGTATTTT
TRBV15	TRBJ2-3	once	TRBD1	CATSVRQGLADTQYF	TGTGCCACCAGCGTAAGACAGGGATTGGCAGATACGCAGTATTTT
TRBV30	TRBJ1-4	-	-	CASSRAPRDEKLFF	TGTGCCTCCAGCAGGGCCCCTCGTGATGAAAAACTGTTTTTT
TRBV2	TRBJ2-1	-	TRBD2	CASSGGSGVSYNEQFF	TGTGCCAGCAGTGGGGGTAGCGGGGTCTCCTACAATGAGCAGTTCTTC
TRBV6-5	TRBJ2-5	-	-	CASSFGQLQETQYF	TGTGCCAGCAGTTTTGGACAGTTACAAGAGACCCAGTACTTC
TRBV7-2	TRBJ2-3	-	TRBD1	CASSQGTGYTDTQYF	TGTGCCAGCAGTCAAGGGACAGGGTACACAGATACGCAGTATTTT
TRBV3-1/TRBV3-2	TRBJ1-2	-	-	CASSRTSSWGYTF	TGTGCCAGCAGCCGCACATCCTCCTGGGGCTACACCTTC
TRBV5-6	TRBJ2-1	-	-	CASSFRVVSEQFF	TGTGCCAGCAGCTTTCGGGTGGTTAGCGAGCAGTTCTTC
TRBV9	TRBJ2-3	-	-	CASSLQQSTDTQYF	TGTGCCAGCAGCCTACAGCAGAGCACAGATACGCAGTATTTT
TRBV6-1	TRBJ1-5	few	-	CASSERSGGVQPQHF	TGTGCCAGCAGTGAAAGGTCGGGGGGCGTTCAGCCCCAGCATTTT
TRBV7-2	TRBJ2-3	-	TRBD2	CASSLPERGQGLHTQYF	TGTGCCAGCAGCTTGCCGGAGCGGGGGCAGGGCCTACATACGCAGTATTTT
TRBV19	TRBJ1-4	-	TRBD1	CASSGPGQGNEKLFF	TGTGCCAGTAGTGGGCCGGGACAGGGGAATGAAAAACTGTTTTTT
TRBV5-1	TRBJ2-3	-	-	CASSSRGSTDTQYF	TGCGCCAGCAGCAGTCGGGGGAGCACAGATACGCAGTATTTT
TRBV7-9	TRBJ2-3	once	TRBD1	CASSLWDRGTDTQYF	TGTGCCAGCAGCTTATGGGACAGGGGAACAGATACGCAGTATTTT
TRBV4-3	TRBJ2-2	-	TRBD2	CASSQDALAGPGELFF	TGCGCCAGCAGCCAAGACGCACTAGCGGGACCCGGGGAGCTGTTTTTT
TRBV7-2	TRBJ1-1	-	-	CASSTGGSVTEAFF	TGTGCCAGCAGCACCGGGGGGTCGGTCACTGAAGCTTTCTTT
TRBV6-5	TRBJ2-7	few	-	CASSYSEGSYEQYF	TGTGCCAGCAGTTACTCGGAGGGCTCCTACGAGCAGTACTTC
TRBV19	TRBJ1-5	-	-	CASSSSGGLRGNQPQHF	TGTGCCAGTAGTTCCTCGGGCGGACTCCGGGGGAATCAGCCCCAGCATTTT
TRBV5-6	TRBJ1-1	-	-	CASSFRSNTEAFF	TGTGCCAGCAGCTTCAGGTCAAACACTGAAGCTTTCTTT